The rows below give T cell receptor beta chains drawn from one sample of a study of tumor-infiltrating lymphocytes in localized non-small cell lung cancer. Profiling relied on immunoSEQ multiplex PCR, and the TCRdb table lists in-frame clones only, not all of them. The sample consists of tens of thousands of clones, approximately 85% of them appearing once. Sequencing was carried out using lung tumor tissue. Source of these receptors: a human donor with non-small cell lung cancer. CDR3s include the opening cysteine and the closing phenylalanine or tryptophan. The D gene is left open where the match is weak. Only part of the rows carry a size: once, few, many, or a class if the clone is expanded.

j_gene | v_gene | abundance | d_gene | CDR3nt | CDR3aa
TRBJ2-5 | TRBV29-1 | - | TRBD1 | TGCAGCGTTAAAATAGGGACAGGGCGCCAAGAGACCCAGTACTTC | CSVKIGTGRQETQYF
TRBJ2-3 | TRBV11-2 | - | - | TGTGCCAGCAGCTTTATTCGGGGTTCGACTAGCACAGATACGCAGTATTTT | CASSFIRGSTSTDTQYF
TRBJ2-7 | TRBV7-9 | - | - | TGTGCCAGCAGCCAACATGTGGGACCGACTTCCTACGAGCAGTACTTC | CASSQHVGPTSYEQYF
TRBJ2-1 | TRBV10-2 | - | - | TGCGCCAGCAGTGAGATGACTAACTCCTACAATGAGCAGTTCTTC | CASSEMTNSYNEQFF
TRBJ2-7 | TRBV7-9 | few | - | TGTGCCAGCAGCTCCCGGAGGGGACACGAGCAGTACTTC | CASSSRRGHEQYF
TRBJ1-5 | TRBV7-9 | once | TRBD1 | TGTGCCAGCAGCTTAGGGTCCACGGACAGGGAAAATCAGCCCCAGCATTTT | CASSLGSTDRENQPQHF
TRBJ2-7 | TRBV27 | - | TRBD1 | TGTGCCAGCAAGGCGGGACAGGGCCCCTACGAGCAGTACTTC | CASKAGQGPYEQYF
TRBJ2-2 | TRBV18 | - | - | TGTGCCAGCTCACCGGGACTGCGACGTGACACCGGGGAGCTGTTTTTT | CASSPGLRRDTGELFF
TRBJ2-7 | TRBV7-8 | once | TRBD1 | TGTGCCAGCAGCTTAAGGGGGCGCAGCAGCCGGTCATCATCCTCCTACGAGCAGTACTTC | CASSLRGRSSRSSSSYEQYF
TRBJ2-5 | TRBV6-5 | once | - | TGTGCCAGCAGTTACAGCCGTACAGGGACCTTTGAGACCCAGTACTTC | CASSYSRTGTFETQYF
TRBJ2-2 | TRBV7-2 | - | - | TGTGCCAGCAGCTTAGGCCTGGGCAACACCGGGGAGCTGTTTTTT | CASSLGLGNTGELFF
TRBJ2-2 | TRBV7-2 | - | - | TGTGCCAGCGGACGAAGGAGCACGAACACCGGGGAGCTGTTTTTT | CASGRRSTNTGELFF
TRBJ2-2 | TRBV11-1 | - | - | TGTGCCAGCAGCCCCAGGGGCCGGGTCCACACCGGGGAGCTGTTTTTT | CASSPRGRVHTGELFF
TRBJ2-3 | TRBV2 | few | - | TGTGCCAGCCCATCCACAGATACGCAGTATTTT | CASPSTDTQYF
TRBJ2-1 | TRBV4-3 | - | - | TGCGCCAGCAGCCAAGACTCTTCAAATGAGCAGTTCTTC | CASSQDSSNEQFF
TRBJ2-1 | TRBV7-2 | - | TRBD2 | TGTGCCAGCAGCTTAGAAAAGCGGGGGGCAAAGTTCTTC | CASSLEKRGAKFF
TRBJ2-1 | TRBV4-2 | - | - | TGTGCCAGCAGCCAAGATGCGGACAGAGAATACAATGAGCAGTTCTTC | CASSQDADREYNEQFF
TRBJ1-2 | TRBV19 | - | - | TGTGCCAGTAGTATGGCAGGGGACACTCGAGGCTATGGCTACACCTTC | CASSMAGDTRGYGYTF
TRBJ1-4 | TRBV7-7 | - | TRBD1 | TGTGCTAGCAGCCGGGACAGAGATGAAAAACTGTTTTTT | CASSRDRDEKLFF
TRBJ1-1 | TRBV2 | medium-sized | TRBD1 | TGTGCCAGCAGCCGACAGGGGGCGCAGGTATCTGAAGCTTTCTTT | CASSRQGAQVSEAFF
TRBJ1-3 | TRBV11-3 | - | - | TGTGCCAGCAGCTTCCCTAGAAACACCATATATTTT | CASSFPRNTIYF
TRBJ1-1 | TRBV5-6 | few | - | TGTGCCAGCAGCTTGGGGGCGGACACTGAAGCTTTCTTT | CASSLGADTEAFF
TRBJ2-3 | TRBV10-3 | - | TRBD1 | TGTGCCATCAGGTTACAGGGGGCCTTCACAGATACGCAGTATTTT | CAIRLQGAFTDTQYF
TRBJ2-5 | TRBV5-4 | - | - | TGTGCCAGCACCCAAGGGGAGGGGGCGAGGTTCGAGACCCAGTACTTC | CASTQGEGARFETQYF
TRBJ2-5 | TRBV30 | - | - | TGTGCCTGGAGTTTGGCTAGCGTACCCCAAGAGACCCAGTACTTC | CAWSLASVPQETQYF
TRBJ2-5 | TRBV4-1 | - | - | TGCGCCAGCAGCCAAGATCCCGGGAGCCAAGAGACCCAGTACTTC | CASSQDPGSQETQYF
TRBJ2-7 | TRBV19 | - | - | TGTGCCAGTACCCCGGGGTCCCCCTACGAGCAGTACTTC | CASTPGSPYEQYF
TRBJ2-7 | TRBV28 | - | - | TGTGCCAGCAGGGGGGTGCTTAGCTACGAGCAGTACTTC | CASRGVLSYEQYF
TRBJ2-3 | TRBV5-1 | - | - | TGCGCCAGCAGCTGGCAGAGGGCCACAGATACGCAGTATTTT | CASSWQRATDTQYF
TRBJ2-1 | TRBV5-1 | - | TRBD1 | TGCGCCAGCAGCTCCCCTCAGACAGGGGTCCCGCGTTACAATGAGCAGTTCTTC | CASSSPQTGVPRYNEQFF
TRBJ2-3 | TRBV7-3 | - | - | TGTGCCAGCACCCAAAGGGGGGCTAGCACAGATACGCAGTATTTT | CASTQRGASTDTQYF
TRBJ2-5 | TRBV19 | - | - | TGTGCCAGTAGTATAGGGGGTCTAGACGTAGAGACCCAGTACTTC | CASSIGGLDVETQYF
TRBJ1-1 | TRBV6-5 | medium-sized | - | TGTGCCAGCAGTGGTCGGGGGCATGACGCTTTCTTT | CASSGRGHDAFF
TRBJ2-5 | TRBV7-8 | - | - | TGTGCCAGCAGCTTAAATCGGGCCTCTCAAGAGACCCAGTACTTC | CASSLNRASQETQYF
TRBJ2-7 | TRBV5-5 | - | TRBD1 | TGTGCCAGCAGCTGGGGACAGGGACTCCCCGAGCAGTACTTC | CASSWGQGLPEQYF
TRBJ1-1 | TRBV19 | few | TRBD1 | TGTGCCAGAAAACTCCCCGGGACAGGGAAGAACACTGAAGCTTTCTTT | CARKLPGTGKNTEAFF
TRBJ1-5 | TRBV29-1 | few | - | TGCAGCGTTCAAGGGAATGTCAATCAGCCCCAGCATTTT | CSVQGNVNQPQHF
TRBJ2-6 | TRBV5-1 | - | - | TGCGCCAGCCGAGGTCTGAGTGGGGCCAACGTCCTGACTTTC | CASRGLSGANVLTF
TRBJ1-2 | TRBV30 | - | TRBD1 | TGTGCCTGGGCCCCGACAGGGAACTATGGCTACACCTTC | CAWAPTGNYGYTF
TRBJ1-2 | TRBV5-1 | - | - | TGCGCCAGCAGCCTCGACGGGGGGAACTATGGCTACACCTTC | CASSLDGGNYGYTF
TRBJ1-2 | TRBV9 | once | - | TGTGCCAGCAGCGATCGACAGGACTATGGCTACACCTTC | CASSDRQDYGYTF
TRBJ1-2 | TRBV6-1 | - | - | TGTGCCAGCCCCGGGGGCGCTTTTAATTATGGCTACACCTTC | CASPGGAFNYGYTF
TRBJ1-4 | TRBV6-6 | - | - | TGTGCCAGCAGTTACTCGAAAGGGGGTGATGAAAAACTGTTTTTT | CASSYSKGGDEKLFF
TRBJ1-1 | TRBV27 | - | - | TGTGCCAGCAGGACCGGCGGCCAGAACACTGAAGCTTTCTTT | CASRTGGQNTEAFF
TRBJ2-1 | TRBV4-3 | - | - | TGCGCCAGCAGCCAAGTCCACGGCTACAATGAGCAGTTCTTC | CASSQVHGYNEQFF
TRBJ1-1 | TRBV5-1 | - | - | TGCGCCAGCAGCTTGGTGGTGGACACTGAAGCTTTCTTT | CASSLVVDTEAFF
TRBJ2-7 | TRBV6-1 | - | TRBD2 | TGTGCCAGCAGTGAACTAGCGGGGCTCTACGAGCAGTACTTC | CASSELAGLYEQYF
TRBJ1-2 | TRBV18 | - | - | TGTGCCAGCTCACCGACAGGAACCTATGGCTACACCTTC | CASSPTGTYGYTF
TRBJ1-1 | TRBV11-2 | - | - | TGTGCCAGCAGCAAAGGGCGGGGGGCTGAAGCTTTCTTT | CASSKGRGAEAFF